The 32 T cell receptor beta chains reported below all come from one sample, sequenced in a study of OX40 agonist ivuxolimab in advanced cancers. Library construction relied on the immunoSEQ multiplex PCR assay. As stored in TCRdb, this immuneACCESS dataset retains in-frame rearrangements with V and J assigned. A fraction of the clones does not appear; measured against another copy, unresolved V genes explain less than half of the discrepancy, and the remainder lacks a known reason. For this sample there are fewer than 55,000 clones; approximately 80% appear just once. Approximately 7.5% of the sample goes to the ten largest clones. The material sequenced was CD4+ or CD8+ T cells sorted from blood, taken in a trial of the OX40 agonist ivuxolimab. Receptors were obtained from an adult with an advanced solid tumor such as melanoma, head and neck, liver or kidney cancer.

The chain joins TRBV2 to TRBJ1-3; D is ambiguous. V dropped 6 bases and J dropped 2 bases, with 14 bases sitting between them. Germline loops: CDR1 SNHLY, CDR2 FYNNEI. The CDR3 length is 15 residues. The CDR3 here is CASRDREVTGNTIYF. The DNA of the CDR3 is TGTGCCAGCAGGGATAGGGAAGTCACTGGAAACACCATATATTTT.

This CDR3 reads CASGVLNREAAFF. CDR3 DNA sequence: TGTGCCAGTGGGGTCCTAAACAGGGAGGCAGCTTTCTTT. The chain joins TRBV19 to TRBJ1-1; possible D gene TRBD1, 6 bases. This CDR3 contains 13 residues. Between the trimmed V and J ends, which lost 8 bases and 10 bases, there was a span of 20 bases. Germline V CDR1 and CDR2: LNHDA, SQIVND (reference sequence).

The rearrangement links TRBV7-8 to TRBJ1-6, with TRBD1 matching over 8 bases. This CDR3 region has 15 residues. Losses at the gene ends were 3 bases for V and 14 bases for J; bases not matched to a gene: 12. Germline assignment: CDR1 SGHVS and CDR2 FQNEAQ. CDR3 protein: CASSFSGQGEMALHF. As DNA, the CDR3 is TGTGCCAGCAGCTTTTCCGGACAGGGAGAAATGGCCCTCCACTTT.

This clone was found once. V gene TRBV7-8 combines with J gene TRBJ2-7; unclear D gene. CDR1 and CDR2 (germline): SGHVS, FQNEAQ. The CDR3 sequence is 16 residues long. The V gene lost 4 bases and the J gene lost 0 bases, with 16 bases spanning the gap. The CDR3: CASSSLDALSSYEQYF. The DNA for the CDR3 is TGTGCCAGCAGCTCTCTTGACGCCCTCAGCTCCTACGAGCAGTACTTC.

This rearrangement joins TRBV7-8 to TRBJ1-5; D gene uncertain. This CDR3 spans 15 amino acids. Germline V CDR1 and CDR2: SGHVS, FQNEAQ. Trimming stripped 5 bases from V and 6 bases from J, with 17 bases between. The CDR3 nucleotides are TGTGCCAGCAGCCCGGAAGAGGGTCTGGGTCAGCCCCAGCATTTT. Protein: CASSPEEGLGQPQHF.

The J gene is TRBJ2-2, the V gene TRBV28; D is unresolved. The ends were cut back, 6 bases at V and 5 bases at J, with 10 bases in the middle. Germline V gene lookup returns CDR1 MDHEN and CDR2 SYDVKM. The CDR3 sequence is 13 residues long. This CDR3 is CASRKPETGELFF. The CDR3 DNA follows: TGTGCCAGCAGAAAACCCGAAACCGGGGAGCTGTTTTTT.

This chain uses TRBV14 with TRBJ2-1; 7 nucleotides match TRBD1. CDR1 is SGHDN and CDR2 is FVKESK in the germline V gene. CDR3 size: 16 residues. The junction had 14 bases not matched to a gene; V was cut back by 5 bases and J by 7 bases. In nucleotides, the CDR3 is TGTGCCAGCAGCGAAAGACAGGGAAGAAGGTCAAATGAGCAGTTCTTC. Its protein is CASSERQGRRSNEQFF.

The gene calls are TRBV10-1 and TRBJ2-5; tentatively, D is TRBD2 (6 bases). The V gene lost 3 bases and the J gene lost 4 bases, with 15 bases spanning the gap. The germline gives CDR1 WNHNN, CDR2 SYGVQD (reference sequence). The CDR3 totals 15 residues. DNA for the CDR3: TGCGCCAGCAGTGAAGAGGGCGCGGGGATAGAGACCCAGTACTTC. It specifies CASSEEGAGIETQYF.

V and J are TRBV4-1 and TRBJ2-7; 8 positions match TRBD1. The J segment lost 2 bases and the V segment lost 4 bases, leaving 4 bases of the junction unmatched. Germline CDR1 is MGHRA and CDR2 is YSYEKL. The CDR3 runs 14 residues. Written as DNA, the CDR3 is TGCGCCAGCAGCCTTGGACAGGGCCCCTACGAGCAGTACTTC. This sequence encodes CASSLGQGPYEQYF.

V usage is TRBV19 and J usage is TRBJ1-1, with D maybe TRBD1 (6 bases). V was trimmed by 7 bases and J by 4 bases, leaving 28 bases between them. The germline V gene has CDR1 LNHDA and CDR2 SQIVND (reference sequence). The CDR3 loop spans 18 amino acids. The CDR3 region is CASKGQGLVILRSTEAFF. DNA for the CDR3: TGTGCCAGTAAGGGGCAGGGGCTCGTTATACTTCGGAGCACTGAAGCTTTCTTT.

The rearrangement uses TRBV4-1 and TRBJ2-3, with D possibly TRBD1 on 5 matching bases. Trimming left V 0 bases short and J 6 bases short, with 7 bases between. Germline CDR1 reads MGHRA; CDR2 reads YSYEKL. There are 13 residues in the CDR3. The chain's CDR3 is CASSQEPGDTQYF. In DNA form, the CDR3 reads TGCGCCAGCAGCCAAGAACCAGGGGATACGCAGTATTTT.

This chain connects TRBV5-8 to TRBJ1-1; D is unclear. Deletions cut 3 bases from V and 7 bases from J, with 10 bases between. The germline CDR1 and CDR2 sequences are SGHTS and YDEGEE. CDR3 size: 12 residues. The CDR3 coding sequence is TGTGCCAGCAGCTACAGTGTCATTGAAGCTTTCTTT. Protein sequence: CASSYSVIEAFF.

This CDR3 is CASSYSPGEIYGYTF. The CDR3 nucleotides read TGTGCCAGCAGTTACTCGCCAGGAGAAATCTATGGCTACACCTTC. The chain couples TRBV6-5 to TRBJ1-2; no clear D gene. Germline CDR1 and CDR2: MNHEY and SVGAGI. The V and J ends lost 0 bases and 4 bases respectively, with 12 bases between them. The CDR3 runs 15 residues.

V gene TRBV4-1 combines with J gene TRBJ1-2; tentatively, D is TRBD1 (6 bases). Trimming removed 3 bases at V and 2 bases at J, with 10 bases between. Looked up from germline, CDR1 is MGHRA and CDR2 is YSYEKL. The CDR3 runs to 14 residues. For the CDR3, the DNA is TGCGCCAGCAGCCATGTCAGGGGAAACTATGGCTACACCTTC. It yields the protein CASSHVRGNYGYTF.

This rearrangement joins TRBV6-6 to TRBJ1-2; the D gene is possibly TRBD1 (5 bases). The CDR3 sequence is 12 residues long. With 5 bases removed from V and 8 bases from J, the gap between germline ends came to 12 bases. CDR1 is MNHNY and CDR2 is SVGAGI in the germline V gene (reference sequence). Here the CDR3 DNA reads TGTGCCAGCAGTCCGGGACCCCGAGGCTACACCTTC. Its protein product is CASSPGPRGYTF.

The chain has TRBV5-1 and TRBJ2-7; D is undetermined. V lost 4 bases and J 0 bases, leaving 11 bases between the germline ends. The CDR3 covers 14 residues. Per germline, CDR1 SGHRS and CDR2 YFSETQ. CDR3 amino acids: CASSTTPLSYEQYF. The CDR3 DNA sequence: TGCGCCAGCAGCACCACCCCCCTCTCCTACGAGCAGTACTTC. Using reference TRBV5-1 and TRBJ2-7 for the parts outside the CDR3, the full variable domain is KAGVTQTPRYLIKTRGQQVTLSCSPISGHRSVSWYQQTPGQGLQFLFEYFSETQRNKGNFPGRFSGRQFSNSRSEMNVSTLELGDSALYLCASSTTPLSYEQYFGPGTRLTVT.

The chain couples TRBV6-5 to TRBJ1-4, with TRBD1 matching 7 bases. V lost 5 bases, J lost 8 bases, and 8 bases stayed unmatched. Germline V gene lookup returns CDR1 MNHEY and CDR2 SVGAGI. The CDR3 is made up of 14 amino acids. CDR3 region: CASSRDREREKLFF. CDR3 bases: TGTGCCAGCAGTCGCGACAGGGAGCGGGAAAAACTGTTTTTT.

This clone was detected a few times. This chain joins TRBV6-1 and TRBJ1-2; D not certain. The germline V gene has CDR1 MNHNS and CDR2 SASEGT. This CDR3 has 14 residues. Trimming took off 5 bases at V and 4 bases at J, with 14 bases between the two ends. CDR3: CASSSDPNSYGYTF. CDR3 bases: TGTGCCAGCAGTAGCGATCCCAACTCCTATGGCTACACCTTC.

CDR3 bases: TGTGCCAGCAGTTACTCAACTGAGCAGTACTTC. Encoded protein: CASSYSTEQYF. The rearrangement uses TRBV6-5 and TRBJ2-7; D is unclear. Germline V gene sequence: CDR1 MNHEY, CDR2 SVGAGI. The CDR3 is made up of 11 amino acids. V shed 0 bases and J shed 7 bases, with 4 bases lying between them.

The rearrangement joins TRBV2 to TRBJ1-1; D call uncertain. CDR1 and CDR2 (germline): SNHLY, FYNNEI. Between the trimmed V and J ends, which lost 6 bases and 0 bases, there was a span of 8 bases. This CDR3 is built from 13 residues. The DNA for the CDR3 is TGTGCCAGCAGAGGAGGGATGAACACTGAAGCTTTCTTT. Amino acids: CASRGGMNTEAFF.

This clone appeared once. The chain has TRBV19 and TRBJ2-7, with 7 bases identical to TRBD2. The length of the CDR3 is 14 residues. Germline CDR1 LNHDA, CDR2 SQIVND (reference sequence). The J segment lost 5 bases and the V segment lost 5 bases, leaving 9 bases of the junction unmatched. The CDR3 sequence: CASSLPAGINEQYF. The CDR3 coding sequence is TGTGCCAGTAGTCTTCCAGCGGGAATCAACGAGCAGTACTTC.

The V gene is TRBV28, the J gene TRBJ2-1; 8 nucleotides match TRBD2. The CDR3 spans 15 residues. V gave up 8 bases and J gave up 4 bases; unmatched junction bases: 10. Germline V gene lookup returns CDR1 MDHEN and CDR2 SYDVKM. The CDR3, as DNA: TGTGCCAGCCTTCTAGCGGGTAGAATTTACAATGAGCAGTTCTTC. This gives the protein CASLLAGRIYNEQFF. The entire variable domain, with the rest obtained from reference TRBV28 and TRBJ2-1, is as follows: DVKVTQSSRYLVKRTGEKVFLECVQDMDHENMFWYRQDPGLGLRLIYFSYDVKMKEKGDIPEGYSVSREKKERFSLILESASTNQTSMYLCASLLAGRIYNEQFFGPGTRLTVL.

The chain carries TRBV11-2 and TRBJ1-1; D unclear. The CDR3 runs to 14 residues. CDR1 and CDR2 (germline): SGHAT, FQNNGV. Trimming removed 5 bases at V and 5 bases at J, with 15 bases between. As DNA, the CDR3 is TGTGCCAGCAGCAAACAGAGTTCGACTACTGAAGCTTTCTTT. Protein product: CASSKQSSTTEAFF.

The chain carries TRBV7-8 and TRBJ2-5; D remains ambiguous. Near its end, the DNA agrees better with TRBJ2-7, so the J call may be wrong. The CDR3 extends over 11 amino acids. Germline V gives CDR1 SGHVS, CDR2 FQNEAQ. Written as DNA, the CDR3 is TGTGCCAGCAGCGCGACATCCGAGCAGTACTTC. Protein product: CASSATSEQYF.

The chain couples TRBV7-9 to TRBJ2-5; no firm D call. The CDR3 contains 13 residues. V gave up 1 base and J gave up 5 bases, with 8 bases separating them. Germline V gives CDR1 SEHNR, CDR2 FQNEAQ (reference sequence). CDR3 sequence: CASSLDSRETQYF. In DNA, the CDR3 is TGTGCCAGCAGCTTAGACTCTCGGGAGACCCAGTACTTC.

V gene TRBV7-9 combines with J gene TRBJ1-2; D is unresolved. Per germline, CDR1 SEHNR and CDR2 FQNEAQ (reference sequence). V gave up 2 bases and J gave up 0 bases, with 7 bases separating them. The CDR3 sequence is 14 residues long. CDR3: CASSLNRPNYGYTF. DNA for the CDR3: TGTGCCAGCAGCTTAAACAGACCTAACTATGGCTACACCTTC.

The V gene is TRBV5-1, the J gene TRBJ2-3, with TRBD2 as a possible D gene (6 bases). This CDR3 is 13 amino acids long. Germline V lookup: CDR1 SGHRS, CDR2 YFSETQ. The V end lost 4 bases, the J end lost 6 bases, and 12 bases lay between the germline ends. The CDR3 loop reads CASSGRREDTQYF. Here the CDR3 DNA reads TGCGCCAGCAGCGGCCGGAGGGAGGATACGCAGTATTTT. Variable domain in full (rest from reference TRBV5-1 and TRBJ2-3): KAGVTQTPRYLIKTRGQQVTLSCSPISGHRSVSWYQQTPGQGLQFLFEYFSETQRNKGNFPGRFSGRQFSNSRSEMNVSTLELGDSALYLCASSGRREDTQYFGPGTRLTVL.

The chain is built from TRBV10-2 and TRBJ1-1; D is ambiguous. CDR1 is WSHSY and CDR2 is SAAADI in the germline V gene. V was clipped by 2 bases and J by 1 base, with 8 bases between them. This CDR3 region has 14 residues. CDR3 residues: CASSEEQPNTEAFF. CDR3 in DNA: TGCGCCAGCAGTGAGGAACAGCCGAACACTGAAGCTTTCTTT.

The genes are TRBV18 and TRBJ2-1; 9 nucleotides line up with TRBD2. V lost 10 bases, J lost 4 bases, and 11 bases stayed unmatched. CDR1 is KGHSH, CDR2 LQKENI, per germline. The CDR3 totals 15 residues. The CDR3 nucleotides read TGTGCCACCTCCGCCGCGGGAGGGTCATACAATGAGCAGTTCTTC. It is translated as CATSAAGGSYNEQFF.

The chain combines TRBV7-6 with TRBJ2-7; 8 bases agree with TRBD2. The CDR3 spans 15 residues. The germline gives CDR1 SGHVS, CDR2 FNYEAQ. Germline trimming cut 5 bases from V and 7 bases from J; bases unmatched to any gene: 13. The CDR3 protein is CASSLSSGTGGEQYF. CDR3 DNA: TGTGCCAGCAGCCTCTCTAGCGGCACGGGGGGGGAGCAGTACTTC.

This sequence joins TRBV27 and TRBJ1-2; a possible D gene is TRBD1 (6 bases). V lost 6 bases, J lost 7 bases, and 15 bases lay in between. The CDR3 consists of 13 residues. Germline loops: CDR1 MNHEY, CDR2 SMNVEV (reference sequence). The CDR3 DNA sequence: TGTGCCAGCAGAGGAACAGGGTTCGGTGGCTACACCTTC. This gives the protein CASRGTGFGGYTF.

The chain joins TRBV6-1 to TRBJ2-1; D remains ambiguous. The V end was cut by 9 bases, the J end by 7 bases, with 16 bases between. CDR1 MNHNS and CDR2 SASEGT come from the germline V gene. This CDR3 is built from 13 residues. CDR3 in amino acids: CASTEPLRNEQFF. As DNA, the CDR3 is TGTGCCAGTACAGAGCCCCTAAGAAATGAGCAGTTCTTC.